Detailed here is one TCR beta chain. Its specificity is not known. These data are taken from a study of blood T cells in healthy people across ages. Overall study results and limits: Per million T cells, the diversity of TCR beta decreased roughly linearly as age advanced.

This CDR3 is 15 amino acids long. Germline V lookup: CDR1 SGHTA, CDR2 FQGTGA. V lost 0 bases to trimming and J lost 1 base, with 9 bases between them. A second PCR, run for roughly 7 to 11 cycles, used a sample-barcoded 5' primer plus a J-beta primer mix. TCRdb re-called the 5' RACE reads with MiXCR, one entry per CDR3 protein. Among over 1,500,000 distinct CDR3 sequences listed, roughly two fifths were seen once. A minimum of 7 million PBMCs was isolated per sample. Per sample, extraction of total RNA gave at least 5 micrograms in every case. Sequenced sample: blood. The TCR originated in a human donor in good health. The rearrangement links TRBV7-3 to TRBJ2-5; D might be TRBD2 (5 bases). CDR3 bases: TGTGCCAGCAGCTTAACCACGGGAACCCAAGAGACCCAGTACTTC. Its translation is CASSLTTGTQETQYF.